The present T cell receptor beta chain was sequenced within a study of blood T cell repertoires in COVID-19. Study details: The study drew acute and convalescent COVID-19 samples from the United States, Italy and Spain.

Per the original data handling: Counts of nucleated cells, estimated from reference gene primer amplification, were obtained. Some clones are missing from TCRdb's copy, which holds only in-frame ones; the method was immunoSEQ multiplex PCR. V, J and clone size reflect that table, while D and trimming were determined from the DNA. In the table there are about 160,000 clones, approximately 90% of which are singletons. CDR1 SGHDN and CDR2 FVKESK come from the germline V gene. V lost 1 base to trimming and J lost 1 base, with 16 bases between them. This CDR3 is 17 amino acids long. This receptor was identified in a woman aged 55-69 years who had recovered from COVID-19. Sequencing used peripheral blood. V and J are TRBV14 and TRBJ2-5, with D perhaps matching TRBD1 (6 bases). The CDR3 DNA follows: TGTGCCAGCAGCCAAGCAGGGATAGGGGGTATCCAAGAGACCCAGTACTTC. Translated, it gives CASSQAGIGGIQETQYF.